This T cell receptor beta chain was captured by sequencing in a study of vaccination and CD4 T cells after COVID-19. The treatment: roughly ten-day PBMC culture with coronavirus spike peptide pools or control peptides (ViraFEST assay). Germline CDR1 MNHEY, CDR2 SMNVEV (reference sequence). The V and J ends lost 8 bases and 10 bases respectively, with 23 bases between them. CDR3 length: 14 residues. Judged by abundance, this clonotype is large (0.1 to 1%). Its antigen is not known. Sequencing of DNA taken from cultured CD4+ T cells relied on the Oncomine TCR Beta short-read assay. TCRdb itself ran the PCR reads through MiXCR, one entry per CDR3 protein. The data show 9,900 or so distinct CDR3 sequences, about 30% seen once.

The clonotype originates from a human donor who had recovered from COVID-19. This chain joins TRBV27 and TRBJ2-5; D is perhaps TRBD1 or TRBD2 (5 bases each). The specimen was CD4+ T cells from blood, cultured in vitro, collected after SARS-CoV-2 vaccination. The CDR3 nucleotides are TGTGCCAGCCGGCCGGGGACCCCACAAGAAGGCCAGTACTTC. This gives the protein CASRPGTPQEGQYF.